Listed below are T cell receptor beta chains from one sample, sequenced in a study of OX40 agonist ivuxolimab in advanced cancers. The method was immunoSEQ multiplex PCR; TCRdb's version includes in-frame clones alone and lacks a portion of them. The repertoire holds 60,000 to 75,000 clones, with about 90% as singletons. Sequenced here: CD4+ or CD8+ T cells sorted from blood, sampled in a trial of the OX40 agonist ivuxolimab. The origin of the receptors is an adult with an advanced solid tumor such as melanoma, head and neck, liver or kidney cancer. Both conserved end residues are part of each CDR3. D genes are given only for firm matches. The size field is filled for only some rows; it gives once, few, many or a size class.

v_call	clone_size	j_call	d_call	cdr3_length	cdr3_aa	cdr3_nt
TRBV11-2	NA	TRBJ1-1	NA	15	CASSSYDTPNTEAFF	TGTGCCAGCAGCTCGTATGACACCCCGAACACTGAAGCTTTCTTT
TRBV11-2	NA	TRBJ2-3	NA	16	CASSLGWRGLTDTQYF	TGTGCCAGCAGCTTAGGGTGGCGGGGGCTCACAGATACGCAGTATTTT
TRBV19	NA	TRBJ1-4	NA	15	CASTAAGGAYEKLFF	TGTGCCAGTACCGCCGCGGGGGGCGCGTATGAAAAACTGTTTTTT
TRBV7-9	NA	TRBJ2-1	NA	13	CASSLEAPGLEFF	TGTGCCAGCAGCTTAGAGGCACCGGGACTTGAGTTCTTC
TRBV5-4	NA	TRBJ2-5	TRBD1	14	CASSGTGVGETQYF	TGTGCCAGCAGCGGGACAGGGGTAGGAGAGACCCAGTACTTC
TRBV4-2	few	TRBJ2-3	NA	16	CASSQDRGLYTDTQYF	TGTGCCAGCAGCCAAGATCGGGGACTTTACACAGATACGCAGTATTTT
TRBV11-2	NA	TRBJ2-2	NA	15	CASSLGALNTGELFF	TGTGCCAGCAGCTTAGGAGCGTTGAACACCGGGGAGCTGTTTTTT
TRBV27	NA	TRBJ1-5	NA	15	CASSLSSSGNQPQHF	TGTGCCAGCAGTTTATCTTCGTCAGGTAATCAGCCCCAGCATTTT
TRBV4-2	NA	TRBJ2-7	TRBD2	16	CASSPLGGLAGYEQYF	TGTGCCAGCAGCCCCCTGGGAGGACTAGCGGGGTACGAGCAGTACTTC
TRBV4-1	NA	TRBJ1-1	TRBD1	17	CASSHPTGGGMNTEAFF	TGCGCCAGCAGCCACCCGACAGGGGGCGGGATGAACACTGAAGCTTTCTTT
TRBV5-4	once	TRBJ2-2	NA	12	CASSLRGGELFF	TGTGCCAGCAGCCTTCGGGGCGGGGAGCTGTTTTTT
TRBV5-1	NA	TRBJ2-5	TRBD1	13	CASSFRQGETQYF	TGCGCCAGCAGCTTTCGACAGGGAGAGACCCAGTACTTC
TRBV13	NA	TRBJ2-5	NA	16	CASSSPAEGLRETQYF	TGTGCCAGCAGCTCCCCTGCGGAGGGGCTAAGGGAGACCCAGTACTTC
TRBV4-1	NA	TRBJ2-3	NA	15	CASSAGGRLVDTQYF	TGCGCCAGCAGCGCGGGCGGACGACTTGTCGATACGCAGTATTTT
TRBV28	NA	TRBJ1-1	NA	15	CASSFGSIRGTEAFF	TGTGCCAGCAGTTTCGGGTCGATCAGAGGTACTGAAGCTTTCTTT
TRBV7-6	NA	TRBJ2-2	NA	15	CASSFFAGPTGELFF	TGTGCCAGCAGCTTCTTTGCAGGGCCCACCGGGGAGCTGTTTTTT
TRBV19	few	TRBJ1-5	NA	15	CASSIQSGGLVTQHF	TGTGCCAGTAGTATACAGTCGGGGGGTTTGGTGACCCAGCATTTT
TRBV7-8	NA	TRBJ1-1	NA	14	CASSFGQPNTEAFF	TGTGCCAGCAGCTTTGGACAGCCGAACACTGAAGCTTTCTTT
TRBV13	NA	TRBJ2-1	NA	12	CASSLGAGEQFF	TGTGCCAGCAGCTTAGGAGCGGGTGAGCAGTTCTTC
TRBV19	NA	TRBJ2-7	TRBD1	16	CASSSGQGSRSYEQYF	TGTGCCAGTAGTTCCGGACAGGGGAGTCGCTCCTACGAGCAGTACTTC
TRBV2	NA	TRBJ1-2	TRBD1	15	CASSEEGRGLDGYTF	TGTGCCAGCAGTGAAGAGGGCAGGGGGCTGGATGGCTACACCTTC
TRBV27	NA	TRBJ2-1	TRBD1	15	CASSSAGQGYNEQFF	TGTGCCAGCAGTTCCGCCGGACAGGGGTACAATGAGCAGTTCTTC
TRBV19	NA	TRBJ1-2	NA	16	CASSILPGEAYYGYTF	TGTGCCAGTAGTATCCTGCCTGGGGAGGCTTACTATGGCTACACCTTC
TRBV6-1	NA	TRBJ1-1	NA	13	CASRNPGESEAFF	TGTGCCAGCCGAAATCCAGGGGAATCTGAAGCTTTCTTT
TRBV5-1	NA	TRBJ2-2	NA	16	CASSLVGTSWTGELFF	TGCGCCAGCAGCTTGGTAGGAACCTCATGGACCGGGGAGCTGTTTTTT
TRBV10-2	NA	TRBJ2-1	TRBD2	17	CASSVGAGGLTGYEQFF	TGCGCCAGCAGTGTAGGGGCGGGGGGGCTCACCGGTTATGAGCAGTTCTTC
TRBV7-2	NA	TRBJ2-7	TRBD1	15	CASSPHTGVVYEQYF	TGTGCCAGCAGCCCGCATACAGGGGTCGTCTACGAGCAGTACTTC
TRBV19	NA	TRBJ2-3	TRBD2	16	CASSISGRASGDTQYF	TGTGCCAGTAGTATCAGCGGGAGGGCCTCGGGAGATACGCAGTATTTT
TRBV9	NA	TRBJ2-1	NA	16	CASSPRDLSSYNEQFF	TGTGCCAGCAGCCCTCGGGACTTGAGCTCCTACAATGAGCAGTTCTTC
TRBV27	once	TRBJ2-1	TRBD2	16	CASSFLWGGSYNEQFF	TGTGCCAGCAGTTTCTTGTGGGGGGGATCGTACAATGAGCAGTTCTTC
TRBV27	few	TRBJ2-1	NA	15	CASSLSGRLGNEQFF	TGTGCCAGCAGTTTATCGGGGCGTTTGGGGAATGAGCAGTTCTTC
TRBV19	NA	TRBJ2-1	TRBD2	18	CASTQLPTSGKGVNEQFF	TGTGCCAGTACCCAACTCCCGACTAGCGGGAAAGGGGTAAATGAGCAGTTCTTC
TRBV19	NA	TRBJ2-1	TRBD2	15	CASSLGGSSYNEQFF	TGTGCCAGTAGCTTGGGCGGGAGCTCCTACAATGAGCAGTTCTTC
TRBV27	NA	TRBJ2-7	TRBD1	16	CASSVSAGTGVYEQYF	TGTGCCAGCAGTGTCTCCGCCGGGACAGGGGTCTACGAGCAGTACTTC
TRBV4-1	NA	TRBJ1-1	NA	13	CASSQEWVSGAFF	TGCGCCAGCAGCCAAGAATGGGTGAGTGGAGCTTTCTTT
TRBV7-9	NA	TRBJ2-1	NA	13	CASTPVFYNEQFF	TGTGCCAGCACCCCCGTGTTCTACAATGAGCAGTTCTTC
TRBV27	NA	TRBJ1-1	NA	13	CASSFGKVTEAFF	TGTGCCAGCAGTTTCGGGAAGGTCACTGAAGCTTTCTTT
TRBV4-3	NA	TRBJ2-7	NA	15	CASSQDLWGAPEQYF	TGCGCCAGCAGCCAAGATCTTTGGGGGGCCCCCGAGCAGTACTTC
TRBV27	few	TRBJ2-7	TRBD2	16	CASSPLTSGRRYEQYF	TGTGCCAGCAGTCCCCTGACTAGCGGGAGAAGATACGAGCAGTACTTC
TRBV2	once	TRBJ1-5	NA	14	CASSDGGSNQPQHF	TGTGCCAGCAGTGACGGGGGGAGCAATCAGCCCCAGCATTTT
TRBV11-3	NA	TRBJ1-3	NA	18	CASSPHFYRDVSGNTIYF	TGTGCCAGCAGCCCCCACTTTTACCGGGACGTATCTGGAAACACCATATATTTT
TRBV5-1	NA	TRBJ2-3	NA	15	CASSPGLPLRGTQYF	TGCGCCAGCAGCCCTGGACTCCCCCTAAGGGGTACGCAGTATTTT
TRBV29-1	NA	TRBJ2-7	NA	14	CSVEDRSYSYEQYF	TGCAGCGTTGAAGACAGGTCCTACTCCTACGAGCAGTACTTC
TRBV5-5	once	TRBJ2-7	TRBD1	13	CASSRDVQGIQYF	TGTGCCAGCAGCCGTGACGTACAGGGGATCCAGTACTTC
TRBV4-1	once	TRBJ1-2	TRBD1	16	CASSQPGQGKDYGYTF	TGCGCCAGCAGCCAACCGGGACAGGGGAAGGACTATGGCTACACCTTC
TRBV6-5	NA	TRBJ2-7	NA	16	CASSYSTGLMSYEQYF	TGTGCCAGCAGTTACTCAACAGGGCTTATGTCCTACGAGCAGTACTTC
TRBV27	NA	TRBJ2-1	NA	14	CASSLGQGLREQFF	TGTGCCAGCAGTTTGGGGCAGGGGTTGAGGGAGCAGTTCTTC
TRBV4-2	NA	TRBJ1-4	NA	18	CASRPRSSFRPRLEKLFF	TGTGCCAGCAGACCGAGGAGTTCCTTTCGGCCGCGACTTGAAAAACTGTTTTTT
TRBV9	few	TRBJ1-1	NA	12	CASSVRETEAFF	TGTGCCAGCAGCGTAAGGGAAACTGAAGCTTTCTTT
TRBV29-1	NA	TRBJ2-7	NA	12	CSFTVSHAEQYF	TGCAGCTTCACGGTGTCGCATGCCGAGCAGTACTTC
TRBV9	NA	TRBJ1-2	TRBD1	20	CASSVNLIWNPRDRPSGYTF	TGTGCCAGCAGCGTAAATCTTATTTGGAATCCCCGGGACAGGCCTTCCGGCTACACCTTC
TRBV7-2	NA	TRBJ2-2	NA	13	CASSFPREGELFF	TGTGCCAGCAGCTTTCCCCGCGAGGGGGAGCTGTTTTTT
TRBV7-8	once	TRBJ2-1	TRBD2	15	CASSLDPSGYNEQFF	TGTGCCAGCAGCTTAGACCCTAGCGGATACAATGAGCAGTTCTTC
TRBV30	NA	TRBJ2-1	TRBD1	14	CAWLGDRDVNEQFF	TGTGCCTGGTTGGGGGACAGGGATGTCAATGAGCAGTTCTTC
TRBV19	NA	TRBJ2-3	TRBD1	16	CASSIVRDRGTDTQYF	TGTGCCAGTAGTATAGTCCGGGACAGGGGGACAGATACGCAGTATTTT
TRBV30	NA	TRBJ2-5	NA	13	CAWSVHGWETQYF	TGTGCCTGGAGTGTACACGGCTGGGAGACCCAGTACTTC
TRBV7-9	NA	TRBJ1-1	NA	15	CASSSIGTLNTEAFF	TGTGCCAGCAGCTCGATCGGGACTTTGAACACTGAAGCTTTCTTT
TRBV9	once	TRBJ1-5	TRBD1	13	CASAEGAYQPQHF	TGTGCCAGCGCCGAGGGGGCCTATCAGCCCCAGCATTTT
TRBV19	NA	TRBJ2-7	TRBD1	17	CASSLQGGQGRNREQYF	TGTGCCAGTAGTCTTCAGGGCGGACAGGGCCGAAACAGGGAGCAGTACTTC
TRBV29-1	NA	TRBJ2-7	NA	13	CSALDRHSYEQYF	TGCAGCGCCCTGGACAGACATTCCTACGAGCAGTACTTC